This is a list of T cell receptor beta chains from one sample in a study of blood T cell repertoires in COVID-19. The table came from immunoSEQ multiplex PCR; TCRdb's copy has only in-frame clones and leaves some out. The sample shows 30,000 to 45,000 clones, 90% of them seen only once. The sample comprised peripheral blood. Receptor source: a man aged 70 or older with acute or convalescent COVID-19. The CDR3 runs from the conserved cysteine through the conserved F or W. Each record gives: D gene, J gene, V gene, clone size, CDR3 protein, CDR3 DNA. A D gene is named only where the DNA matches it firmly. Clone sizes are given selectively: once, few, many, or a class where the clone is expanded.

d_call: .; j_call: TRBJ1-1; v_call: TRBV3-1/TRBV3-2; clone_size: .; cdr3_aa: CASSTRSQGSTEAFF; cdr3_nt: TGTGCCAGCAGCACAAGGTCCCAGGGGAGCACTGAAGCTTTCTTT
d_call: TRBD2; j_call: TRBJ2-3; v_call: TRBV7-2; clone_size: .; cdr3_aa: CASSAGTSGPTDTQYF; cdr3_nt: TGTGCCAGCAGCGCCGGGACTAGCGGTCCCACAGATACGCAGTATTTT
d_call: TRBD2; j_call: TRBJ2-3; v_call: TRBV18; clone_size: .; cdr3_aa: CASSPVLTSGFSDTQYF; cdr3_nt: TGTGCCAGCTCACCGGTATTGACTAGCGGGTTTTCAGATACGCAGTATTTT
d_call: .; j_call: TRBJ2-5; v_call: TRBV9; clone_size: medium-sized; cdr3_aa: CPRSGGGGPQETQYF; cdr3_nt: TGTCCCCGCAGCGGAGGGGGGGGGCCCCAAGAGACCCAGTACTTC
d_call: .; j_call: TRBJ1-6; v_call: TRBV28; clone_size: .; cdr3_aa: CASWGRANSPLHF; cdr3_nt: TGTGCCAGCTGGGGGAGGGCAAATTCACCCCTCCACTTT
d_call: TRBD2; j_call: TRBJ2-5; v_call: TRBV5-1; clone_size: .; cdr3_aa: CASSGEGYRTSGFRETQYF; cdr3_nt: TGCGCCAGCAGCGGTGAGGGGTACCGGACTAGCGGGTTTAGGGAGACCCAGTACTTC
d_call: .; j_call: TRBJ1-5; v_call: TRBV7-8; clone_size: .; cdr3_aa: CASSPLVQVAQPQHF; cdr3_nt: TGTGCCAGCAGCCCCTTGGTACAGGTGGCTCAGCCCCAGCATTTT
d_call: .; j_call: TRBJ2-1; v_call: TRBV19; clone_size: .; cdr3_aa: CASSPDSVGNEQFF; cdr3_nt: TGTGCCAGTAGTCCCGACTCCGTCGGCAATGAGCAGTTCTTC
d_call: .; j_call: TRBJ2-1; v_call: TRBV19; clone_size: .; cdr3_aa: CASSPGTHLYNEQFF; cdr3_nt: TGTGCCAGTAGCCCTGGTACGCACTTGTACAATGAGCAGTTCTTC
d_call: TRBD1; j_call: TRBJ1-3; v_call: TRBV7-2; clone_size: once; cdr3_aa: CASSLFPGGSSGNTIYF; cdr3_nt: TGTGCCAGCAGCTTATTTCCAGGGGGAAGCTCTGGAAACACCATATATTTT
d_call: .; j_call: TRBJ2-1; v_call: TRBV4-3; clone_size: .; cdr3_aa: CASSRMGARNEQFF; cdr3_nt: TGCGCCAGCAGCAGAATGGGCGCTCGCAATGAGCAGTTCTTC
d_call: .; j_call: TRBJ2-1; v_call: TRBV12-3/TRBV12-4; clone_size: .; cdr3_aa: CASSPYTSKKFF; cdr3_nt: TGTGCCAGCAGCCCCTATACCTCCAAGAAGTTCTTC
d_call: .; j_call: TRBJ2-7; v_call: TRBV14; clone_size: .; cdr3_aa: CASSRDWIREQYF; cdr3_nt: TGTGCCAGCAGCCGGGACTGGATACGAGAGCAGTACTTC
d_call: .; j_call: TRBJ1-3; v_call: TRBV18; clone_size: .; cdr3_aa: CASSLGPLPSGNTIYF; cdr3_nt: TGTGCCAGCTCGCTGGGGCCTCTACCCTCTGGAAACACCATATATTTT
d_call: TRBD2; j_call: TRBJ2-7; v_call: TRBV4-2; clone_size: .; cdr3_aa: CASSQGRSGTSIYEQYF; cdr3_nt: TGTGCCAGCAGCCAGGGGAGAAGCGGGACTAGCATCTACGAGCAGTACTTC
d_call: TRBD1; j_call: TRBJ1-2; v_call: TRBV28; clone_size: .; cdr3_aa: CASSLDRERGYTF; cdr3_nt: TGTGCCAGCAGTCTCGACAGGGAACGTGGCTACACCTTC
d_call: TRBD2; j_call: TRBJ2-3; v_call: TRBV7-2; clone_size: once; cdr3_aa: CASSSSGRGTDTQYF; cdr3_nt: TGTGCCAGCAGCTCTAGCGGGAGAGGGACAGATACGCAGTATTTT
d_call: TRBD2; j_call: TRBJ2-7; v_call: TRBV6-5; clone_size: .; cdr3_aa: CASSPLSGNSYEQYF; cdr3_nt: TGTGCCAGCAGTCCCCTTAGCGGGAACTCCTACGAGCAGTACTTC
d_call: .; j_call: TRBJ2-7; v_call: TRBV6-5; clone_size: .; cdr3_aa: CASRAGQAYEQYF; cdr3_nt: TGTGCCAGCAGAGCGGGACAGGCCTACGAGCAGTACTTC
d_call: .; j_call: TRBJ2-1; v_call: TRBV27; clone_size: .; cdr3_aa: CASSLSGDEQFF; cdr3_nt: TGTGCCAGCAGTTTATCCGGGGATGAGCAGTTCTTC